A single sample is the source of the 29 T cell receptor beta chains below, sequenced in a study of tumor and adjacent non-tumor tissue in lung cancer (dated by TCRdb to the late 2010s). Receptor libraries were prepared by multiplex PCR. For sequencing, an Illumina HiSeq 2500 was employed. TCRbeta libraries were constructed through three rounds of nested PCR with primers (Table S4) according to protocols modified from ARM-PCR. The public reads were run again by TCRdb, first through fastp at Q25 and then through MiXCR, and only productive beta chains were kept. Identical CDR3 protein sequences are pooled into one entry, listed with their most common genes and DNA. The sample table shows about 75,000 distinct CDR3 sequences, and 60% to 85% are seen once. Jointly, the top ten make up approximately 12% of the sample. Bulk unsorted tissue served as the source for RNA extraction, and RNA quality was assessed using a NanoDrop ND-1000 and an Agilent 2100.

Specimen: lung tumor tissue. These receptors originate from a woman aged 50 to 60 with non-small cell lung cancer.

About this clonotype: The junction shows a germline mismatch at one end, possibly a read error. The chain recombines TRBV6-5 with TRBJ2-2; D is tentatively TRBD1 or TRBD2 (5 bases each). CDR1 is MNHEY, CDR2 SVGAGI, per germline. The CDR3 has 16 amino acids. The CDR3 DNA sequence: TGTGCCAGCAGGGAACAGGCGACCCTTTCCGTCGGGGAGCTGTCTTTT. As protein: CASREQATLSVGELSF.

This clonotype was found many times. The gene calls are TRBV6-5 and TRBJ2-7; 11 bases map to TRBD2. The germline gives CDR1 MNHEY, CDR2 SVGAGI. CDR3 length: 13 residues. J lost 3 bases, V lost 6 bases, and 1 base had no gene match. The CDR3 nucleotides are TGTGCCAGCAGGGGGACTAGCGGCTACGAGCAGTACTTC. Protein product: CASRGTSGYEQYF.

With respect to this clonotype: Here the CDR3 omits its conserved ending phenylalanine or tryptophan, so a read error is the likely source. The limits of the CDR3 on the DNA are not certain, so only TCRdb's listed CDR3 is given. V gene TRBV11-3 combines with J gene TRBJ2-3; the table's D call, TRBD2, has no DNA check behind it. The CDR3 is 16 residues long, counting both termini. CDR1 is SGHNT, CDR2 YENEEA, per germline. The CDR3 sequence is CASSFGRRESADTQCY.

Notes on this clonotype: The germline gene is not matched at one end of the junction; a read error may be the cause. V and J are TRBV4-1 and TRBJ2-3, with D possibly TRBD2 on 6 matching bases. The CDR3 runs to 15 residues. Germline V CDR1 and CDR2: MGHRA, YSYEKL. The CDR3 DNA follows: TGTGCCAGCAGCCAAGTGAGGGACTTCACAGATACGCTGTATTTT. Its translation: CASSQVRDFTDTLYF.

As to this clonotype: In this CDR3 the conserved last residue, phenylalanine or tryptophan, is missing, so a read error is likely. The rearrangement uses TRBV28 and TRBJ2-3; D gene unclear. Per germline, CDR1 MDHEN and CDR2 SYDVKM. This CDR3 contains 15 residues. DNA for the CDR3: TGTGCCAGCAGTTTACCCTCCTCGCTCACAGATATGCAGTATCTT. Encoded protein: CASSLPSSLTDMQYL.

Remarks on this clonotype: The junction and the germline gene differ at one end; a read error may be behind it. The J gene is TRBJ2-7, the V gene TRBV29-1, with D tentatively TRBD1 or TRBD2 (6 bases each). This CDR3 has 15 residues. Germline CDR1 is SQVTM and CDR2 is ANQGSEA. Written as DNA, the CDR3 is TGCAGTGTTGATAGTAAGGGGGGCAGCTCCTACGAGCAGTACTTC. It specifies CSVDSKGGSSYEQYF.

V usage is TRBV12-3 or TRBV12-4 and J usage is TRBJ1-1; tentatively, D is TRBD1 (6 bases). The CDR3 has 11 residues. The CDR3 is CASGRGGSAFF. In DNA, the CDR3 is TGTGCTAGCGGTAGGGGGGGTTCAGCTTTCTTT.

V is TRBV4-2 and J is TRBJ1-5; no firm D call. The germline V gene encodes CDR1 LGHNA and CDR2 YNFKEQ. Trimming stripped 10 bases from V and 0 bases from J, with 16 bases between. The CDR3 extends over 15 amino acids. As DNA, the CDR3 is TGTGCCACCAACCAGGACCTCACTAGCAATCAGCCCCAGCATTTT. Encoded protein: CATNQDLTSNQPQHF.

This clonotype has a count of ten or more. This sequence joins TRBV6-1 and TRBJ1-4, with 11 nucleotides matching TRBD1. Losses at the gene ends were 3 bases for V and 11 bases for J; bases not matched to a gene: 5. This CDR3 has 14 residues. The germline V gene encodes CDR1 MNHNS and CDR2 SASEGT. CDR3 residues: CASSDGQGAGKLFF. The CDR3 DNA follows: TGTGCCAGCAGTGACGGACAGGGGGCCGGGAAACTGTTTTTT.

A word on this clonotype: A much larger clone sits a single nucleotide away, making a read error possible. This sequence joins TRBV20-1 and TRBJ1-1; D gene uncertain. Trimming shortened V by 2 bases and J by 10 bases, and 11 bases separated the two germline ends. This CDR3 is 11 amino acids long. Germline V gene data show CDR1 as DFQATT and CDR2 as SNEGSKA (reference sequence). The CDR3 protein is CSARRVPAAFF. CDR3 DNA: TGCAGTGCTAGAAGGGTCCCTGCAGCTTTCTTT.

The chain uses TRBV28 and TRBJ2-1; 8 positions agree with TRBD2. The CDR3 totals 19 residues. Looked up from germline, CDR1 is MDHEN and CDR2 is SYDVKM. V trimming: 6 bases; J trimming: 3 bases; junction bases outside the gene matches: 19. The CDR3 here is CASSSMGVAGRNYYNEQFF. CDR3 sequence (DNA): TGTGCCAGCAGCTCCATGGGAGTAGCGGGGAGAAATTACTACAATGAGCAGTTCTTC.

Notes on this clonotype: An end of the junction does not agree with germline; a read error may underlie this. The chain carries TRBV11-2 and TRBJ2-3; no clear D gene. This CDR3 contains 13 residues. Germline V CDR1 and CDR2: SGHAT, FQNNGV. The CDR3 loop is CASSLDRAVTQFF. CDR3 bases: TGTGCCAGTAGCTTAGATCGGGCAGTTACGCAGTTTTTT.

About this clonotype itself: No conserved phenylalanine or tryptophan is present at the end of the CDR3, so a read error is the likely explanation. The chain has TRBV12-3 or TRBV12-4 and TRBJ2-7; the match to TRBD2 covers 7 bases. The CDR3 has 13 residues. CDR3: CVSSFHGDYGQYL. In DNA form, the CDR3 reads TGTGTCAGCAGTTTCCACGGGGACTACGGGCAGTACTTG.

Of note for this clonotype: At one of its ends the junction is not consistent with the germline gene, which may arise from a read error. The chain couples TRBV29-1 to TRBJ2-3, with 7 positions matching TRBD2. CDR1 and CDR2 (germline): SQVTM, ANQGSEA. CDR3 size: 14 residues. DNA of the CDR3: TGCAGTGTTTCTGGCGGGAGAGAGTCAGATATGCAGTATTTT. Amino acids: CSVSGGRESDMQYF.

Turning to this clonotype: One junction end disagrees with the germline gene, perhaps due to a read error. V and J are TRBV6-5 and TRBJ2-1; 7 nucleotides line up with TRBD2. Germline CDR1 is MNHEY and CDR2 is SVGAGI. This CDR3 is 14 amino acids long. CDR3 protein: CASLASSGPTEHFF. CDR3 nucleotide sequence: TGTGCCAGCCTTGCTAGTAGCGGGCCTACTGAGCACTTCTTC.

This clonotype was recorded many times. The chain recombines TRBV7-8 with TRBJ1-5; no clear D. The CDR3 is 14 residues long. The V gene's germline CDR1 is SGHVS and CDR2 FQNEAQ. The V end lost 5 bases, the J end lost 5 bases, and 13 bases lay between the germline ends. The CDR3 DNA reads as TGTGCCAGCAGCCCAGGTCAGGCACATCAGCCCCAGCATTTT. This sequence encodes CASSPGQAHQPQHF.

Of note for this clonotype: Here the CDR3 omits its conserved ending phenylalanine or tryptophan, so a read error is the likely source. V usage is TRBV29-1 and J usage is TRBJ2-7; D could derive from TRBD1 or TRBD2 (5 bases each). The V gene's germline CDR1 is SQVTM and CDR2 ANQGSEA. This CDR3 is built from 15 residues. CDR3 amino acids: CSVERSGTPVYEQYL. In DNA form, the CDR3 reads TGCAGTGTTGAGCGATCGGGGACCCCCGTCTACGAGCAGTACCTC.

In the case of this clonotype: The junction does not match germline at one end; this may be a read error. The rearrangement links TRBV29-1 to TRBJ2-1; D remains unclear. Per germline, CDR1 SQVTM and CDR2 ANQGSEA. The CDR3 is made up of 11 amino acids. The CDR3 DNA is TGCAGCCAACGTACCTACAATGAGCATCTCTTC. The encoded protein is CSQRTYNEHLF.

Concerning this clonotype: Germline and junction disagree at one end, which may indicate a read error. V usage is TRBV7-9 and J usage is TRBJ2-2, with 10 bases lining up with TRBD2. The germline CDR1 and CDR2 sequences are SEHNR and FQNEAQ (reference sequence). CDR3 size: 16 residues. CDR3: CASSSPSGRGTGELLF. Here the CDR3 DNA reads TGTGCCAGCAGCTCTCCTAGCGGGAGAGGTACCGGGGAGCTGTTATTT.

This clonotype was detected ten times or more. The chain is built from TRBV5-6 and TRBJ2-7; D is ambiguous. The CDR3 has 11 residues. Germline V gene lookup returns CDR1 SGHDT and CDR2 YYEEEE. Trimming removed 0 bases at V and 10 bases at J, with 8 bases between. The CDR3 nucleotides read TGTGCCAGCAGCTTGGAAGGACCACAGTACTTC. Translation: CASSLEGPQYF.

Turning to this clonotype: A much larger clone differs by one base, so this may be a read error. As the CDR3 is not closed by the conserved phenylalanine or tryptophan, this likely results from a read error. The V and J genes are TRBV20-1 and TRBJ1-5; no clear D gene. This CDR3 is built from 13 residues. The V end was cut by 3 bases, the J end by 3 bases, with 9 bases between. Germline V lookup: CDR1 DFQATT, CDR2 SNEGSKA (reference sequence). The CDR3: CSASRTVNQPQHV. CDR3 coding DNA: TGCAGTGCTAGCAGGACGGTCAATCAGCCCCAGCATGTT.

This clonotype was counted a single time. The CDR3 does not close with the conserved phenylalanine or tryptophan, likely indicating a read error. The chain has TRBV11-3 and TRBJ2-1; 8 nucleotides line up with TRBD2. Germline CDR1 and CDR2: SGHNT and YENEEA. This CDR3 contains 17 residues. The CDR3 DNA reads TGTGCCAGCAGCTTAGGGACTAGCAGCAGCACCTACAATGAACAGTTCATC. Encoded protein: CASSLGTSSSTYNEQFI.

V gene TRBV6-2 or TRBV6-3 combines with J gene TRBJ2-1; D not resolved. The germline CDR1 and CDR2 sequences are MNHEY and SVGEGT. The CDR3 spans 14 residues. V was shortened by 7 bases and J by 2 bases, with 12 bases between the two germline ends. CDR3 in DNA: TGTGCCAGCACCAGCGAGAGCCCCTACAATGAGCAGTTCTTC. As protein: CASTSESPYNEQFF.

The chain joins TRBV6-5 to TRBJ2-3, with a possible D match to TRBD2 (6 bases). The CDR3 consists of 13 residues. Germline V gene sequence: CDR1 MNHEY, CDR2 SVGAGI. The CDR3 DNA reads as TGTGTCAACAGGAGGGTGATCTCAGATACGCAGTATTTT. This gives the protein CVNRRVISDTQYF.

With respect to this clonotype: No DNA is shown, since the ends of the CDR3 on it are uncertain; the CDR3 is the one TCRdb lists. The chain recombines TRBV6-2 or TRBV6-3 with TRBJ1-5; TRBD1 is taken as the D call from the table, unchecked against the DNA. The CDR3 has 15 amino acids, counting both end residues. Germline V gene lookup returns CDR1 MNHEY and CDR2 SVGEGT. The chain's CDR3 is CVSSYHCPGNQPQHF.

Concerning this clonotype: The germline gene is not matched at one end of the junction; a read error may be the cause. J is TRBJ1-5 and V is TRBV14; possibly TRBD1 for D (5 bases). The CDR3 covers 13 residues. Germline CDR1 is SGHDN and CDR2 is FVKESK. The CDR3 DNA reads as TGTGCCAGCAGCCTCGACAGCCATCAGGCCCAGCATTTT. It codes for CASSLDSHQAQHF.

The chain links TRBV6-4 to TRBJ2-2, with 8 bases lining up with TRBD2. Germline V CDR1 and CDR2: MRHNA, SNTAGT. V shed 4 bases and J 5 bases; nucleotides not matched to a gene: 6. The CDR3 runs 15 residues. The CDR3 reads CASSASGTSTGELFF. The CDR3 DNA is TGTGCCAGCAGTGCGTCCGGGACTAGTACCGGGGAGCTGTTTTTT.

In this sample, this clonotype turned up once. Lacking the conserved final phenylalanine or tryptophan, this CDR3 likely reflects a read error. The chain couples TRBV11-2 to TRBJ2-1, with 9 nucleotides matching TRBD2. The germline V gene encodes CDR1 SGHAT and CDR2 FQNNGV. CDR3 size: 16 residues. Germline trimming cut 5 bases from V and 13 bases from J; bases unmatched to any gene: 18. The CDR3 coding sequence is TGTGCCAGCAGCCCAGGGGGGCTAGCGGGACTAGGTGAACAGTTCTCC. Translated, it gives CASSPGGLAGLGEQFS.

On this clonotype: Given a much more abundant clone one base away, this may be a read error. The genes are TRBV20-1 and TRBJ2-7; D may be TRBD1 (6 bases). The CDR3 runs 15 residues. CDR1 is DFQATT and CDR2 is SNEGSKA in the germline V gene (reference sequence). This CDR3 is CSATVQGPSYYERYF. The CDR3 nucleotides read TGCAGTGCTACCGTACAGGGACCCTCCTACTACGAGCGGTACTTC.